This record concerns one TCR beta chain sequence. This clone was seen a handful of times. It has no known antigen specificity. Qualities for individual bases were not recorded, and no much larger clone is one base off. For this chain, trimming is 5 bases at the V end and 4 bases at the J end, and the number of junction bases without a gene match is 5. CDR1 SGHTA and CDR2 FQGTGA were looked up in the germline V gene. Reading from cysteine to phenylalanine, the CDR3 counts 15 amino acids. Only CDR3 DNA remains: 45 bases, in frame from the first base. TCR libraries were generated with the immunoSEQ multiplex PCR assay, using TCR-beta and/or TCR-alpha/delta assays for each sample. The amplified TCR libraries were sequenced on the Illumina high-throughput platform. In the original analysis: Clustering and dimensionality reduction relied on pairwise TCRdist distances among GMM-specific receptors from T cells that were either sorted ex vivo or expanded in vitro. Each clinical repertoire was scored by mean NN-distance, the average TCRdist to the nearest 10% of tetramer-positive reference sequences. GEM TCR motif frequency was calculated as the fraction of unique TCRs that matched known GEM sequences by V/J usage and CDR3 length. Active tuberculosis was classified by linear discriminant analysis with leave-one-out cross-validation, implemented in scikit-learn. TCRdb's version of the immuneACCESS table is confined to in-frame rearrangements and falls short of the full clone set. An unresolved V gene accounts for under half of the shortfall where checked; the remainder is of unknown origin. V, J and clone size are taken as reported in that table, and D and trimming were inferred from the DNA itself. The sample table shows tens of thousands of clones, and around 94% are seen once. The ten largest make up roughly a sixth of the sample.

The data stem from a study of T cells in tuberculosis listed by TCRdb under 2018. A note on the overall study: The study combined CD1B tetramers and high-throughput TCR immunosequencing to characterize T cells specific for the mycobacterial lipid antigen glucose monomycolate (GMM). A South African clinical cohort compared IGRA-negative adolescents, IGRA-positive adolescents with latent tuberculosis and adults with active tuberculosis, around 10 per group. Results and caveats for the whole study, not just this receptor: Using GEM motif frequencies, a classifier achieved approximately 73% accuracy, whereas a classifier built on the diverse GMM-specific repertoire got to approximately 88% accuracy (AUROC around 0.9). Compared with IGRA-negative controls, TCR-alpha repertoires from active tuberculosis had smaller mean NN-distances to GMM-specific TCRs, which suggests clonal expansion of these TCRs. Which clinical samples got chosen depended on the availability of cryopreserved specimens, and the active tuberculosis cases were adults, whereas the controls were adolescents. The smaller NN-distances in active tuberculosis patients were driven in part by shorter CDR3-alpha lengths, while the difference seen for TCR-beta was not statistically significant.

At study entry, a tuberculin skin test and the QuantiFERON-TB GOLD In-Tube IGRA were used to screen adolescents for latent tuberculosis infection. Immunosequencing of unsorted cryopreserved PBMC covered, on average, approximately 100,000 T cells per clinical donor. Eleven high schools in the Worcester region of the Western Cape, South Africa, served as enrollment sites for adolescents aged 12 to 18 years. About 10 M. tuberculosis-infected and roughly 10 uninfected adolescents were selected with matching for age and sex. PBMC from adolescents were isolated by density centrifugation from freshly drawn heparinized blood and were then cryopreserved.

This sequence uses TRBV7-3 and TRBJ2-1, and 10 junction bases match TRBD2. This clonotype was sampled from a donor between 5 and 29 years old with latent tuberculosis or without tuberculosis infection. Some clones in this sample may be carry-over from other donors' samples. The specimen sequenced was PBMCs. For the CDR3, the sequence is CASSPGLAVYNEQFF. The bases read TGTGCCAGCAGCCCCGGACTAGCGGTTTACAATGAGCAGTTCTTC.